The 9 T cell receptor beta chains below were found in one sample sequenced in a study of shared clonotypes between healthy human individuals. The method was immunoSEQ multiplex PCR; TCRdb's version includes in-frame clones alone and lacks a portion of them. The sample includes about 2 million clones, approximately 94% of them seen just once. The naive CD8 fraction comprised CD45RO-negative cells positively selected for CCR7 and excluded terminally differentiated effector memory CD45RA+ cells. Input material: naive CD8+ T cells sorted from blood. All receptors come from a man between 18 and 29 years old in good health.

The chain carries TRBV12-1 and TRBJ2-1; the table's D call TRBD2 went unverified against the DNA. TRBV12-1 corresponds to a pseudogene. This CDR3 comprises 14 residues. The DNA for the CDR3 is TGTGCCAGCAGCATCACTCGTAGCGGCGATGAGCAGTTCTTC. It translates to CASSITRSGDEQFF.

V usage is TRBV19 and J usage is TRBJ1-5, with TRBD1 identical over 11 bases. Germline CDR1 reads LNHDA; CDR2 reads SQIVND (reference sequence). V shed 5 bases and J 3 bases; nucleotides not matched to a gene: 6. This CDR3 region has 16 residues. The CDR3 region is CASSSSGQGDNQPQHF. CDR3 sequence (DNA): TGTGCCAGTAGTTCTTCGGGACAGGGGGACAATCAGCCCCAGCATTTT. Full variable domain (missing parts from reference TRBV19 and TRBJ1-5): DGGITQSPKYLFRKEGQNVTLSCEQNLNHDAMYWYRQDPGQGLRLIYYSQIVNDFQKGDIAEGYSVSREKKESFPLTVTSAQKNPTAFYLCASSSSGQGDNQPQHFGDGTRLSIL.

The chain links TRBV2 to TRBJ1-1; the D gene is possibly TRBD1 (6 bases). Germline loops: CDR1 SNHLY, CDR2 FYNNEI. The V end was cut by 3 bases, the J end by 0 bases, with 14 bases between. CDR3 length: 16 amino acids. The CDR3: CASSDPEQGMNTEAFF. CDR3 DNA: TGTGCCAGCAGTGATCCGGAACAGGGTATGAACACTGAAGCTTTCTTT.

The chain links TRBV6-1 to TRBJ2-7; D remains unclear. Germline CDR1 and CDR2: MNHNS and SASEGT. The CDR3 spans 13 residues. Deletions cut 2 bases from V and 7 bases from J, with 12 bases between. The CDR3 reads CASSEWWQAEQYF. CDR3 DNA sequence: TGTGCCAGCAGTGAATGGTGGCAGGCAGAGCAGTACTTC.

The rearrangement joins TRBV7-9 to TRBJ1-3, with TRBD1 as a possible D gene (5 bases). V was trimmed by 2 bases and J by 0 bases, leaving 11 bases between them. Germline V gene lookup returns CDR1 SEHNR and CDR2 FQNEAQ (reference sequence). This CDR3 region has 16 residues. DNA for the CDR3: TGTGCCAGCAGCTTAAGCGACAGCCTCTCTGGAAACACCATATATTTT. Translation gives CASSLSDSLSGNTIYF.

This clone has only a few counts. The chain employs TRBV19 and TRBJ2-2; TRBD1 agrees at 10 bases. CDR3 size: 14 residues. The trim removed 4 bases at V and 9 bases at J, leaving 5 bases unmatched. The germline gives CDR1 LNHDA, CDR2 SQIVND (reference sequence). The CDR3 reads CASSTTGGARELFF. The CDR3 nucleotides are TGTGCCAGTAGTACGACAGGGGGCGCGCGGGAGCTGTTTTTT.

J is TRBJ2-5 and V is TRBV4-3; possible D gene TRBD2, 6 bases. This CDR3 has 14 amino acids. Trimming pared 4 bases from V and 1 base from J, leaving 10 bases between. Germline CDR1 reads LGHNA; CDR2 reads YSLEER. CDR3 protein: CASSPREFQETQYF. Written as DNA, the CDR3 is TGCGCCAGCAGCCCCCGGGAGTTCCAAGAGACCCAGTACTTC.

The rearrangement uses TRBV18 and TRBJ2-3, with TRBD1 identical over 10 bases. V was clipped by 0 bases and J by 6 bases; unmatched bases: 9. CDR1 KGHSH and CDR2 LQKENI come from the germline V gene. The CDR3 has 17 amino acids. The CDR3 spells CASSPPEDRGWRDTQYF. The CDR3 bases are TGTGCCAGCTCACCACCTGAGGACAGGGGGTGGCGGGATACGCAGTATTTT.

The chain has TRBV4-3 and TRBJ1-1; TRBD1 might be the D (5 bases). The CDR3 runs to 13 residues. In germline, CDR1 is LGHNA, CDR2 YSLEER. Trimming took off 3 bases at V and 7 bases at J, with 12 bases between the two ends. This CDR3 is CASSHRGFLEAFF. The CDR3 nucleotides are TGCGCCAGCAGCCATCGGGGCTTCCTTGAAGCTTTCTTT.